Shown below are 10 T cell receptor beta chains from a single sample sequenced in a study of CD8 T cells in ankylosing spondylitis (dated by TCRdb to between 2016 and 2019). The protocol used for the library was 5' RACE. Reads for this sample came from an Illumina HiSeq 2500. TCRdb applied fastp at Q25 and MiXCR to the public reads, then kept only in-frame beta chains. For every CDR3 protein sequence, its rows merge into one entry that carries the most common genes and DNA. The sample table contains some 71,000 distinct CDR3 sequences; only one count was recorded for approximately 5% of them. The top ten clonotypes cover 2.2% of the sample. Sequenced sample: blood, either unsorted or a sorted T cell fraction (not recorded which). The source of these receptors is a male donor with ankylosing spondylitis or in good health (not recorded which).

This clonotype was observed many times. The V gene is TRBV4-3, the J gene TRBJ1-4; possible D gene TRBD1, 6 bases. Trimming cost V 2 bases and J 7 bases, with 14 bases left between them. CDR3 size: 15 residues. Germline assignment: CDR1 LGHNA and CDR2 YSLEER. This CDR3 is CASSQLGARVEKLFF. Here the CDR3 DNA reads TGCGCCAGCAGCCAACTGGGGGCTCGAGTTGAAAAACTGTTTTTT.

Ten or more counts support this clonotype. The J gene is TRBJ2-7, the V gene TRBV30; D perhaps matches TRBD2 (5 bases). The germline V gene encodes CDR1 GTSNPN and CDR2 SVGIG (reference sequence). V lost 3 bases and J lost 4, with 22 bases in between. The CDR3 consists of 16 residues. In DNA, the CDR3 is TGTGCCTGGAGCGGACGAATAGAGGGCAAGTGGTACGAGCAGTACTTC. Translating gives CAWSGRIEGKWYEQYF. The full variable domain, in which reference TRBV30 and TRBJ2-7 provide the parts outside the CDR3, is SQTIHQWPATLVQPVGSPLSLECTVEGTSNPNLYWYRQAAGRGLQLLFYSVGIGQISSEVPQNLSASRPQDRQFILSSKKLLLSDSGFYLCAWSGRIEGKWYEQYFGPGTRLTVT.

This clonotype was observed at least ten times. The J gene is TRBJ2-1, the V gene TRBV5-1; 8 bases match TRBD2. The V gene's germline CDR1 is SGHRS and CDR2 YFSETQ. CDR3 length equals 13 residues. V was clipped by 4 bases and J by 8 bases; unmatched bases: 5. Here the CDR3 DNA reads TGCGCCAGCAGCCTAACTAGCGGATATGAGCAGTTCTTC. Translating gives CASSLTSGYEQFF.

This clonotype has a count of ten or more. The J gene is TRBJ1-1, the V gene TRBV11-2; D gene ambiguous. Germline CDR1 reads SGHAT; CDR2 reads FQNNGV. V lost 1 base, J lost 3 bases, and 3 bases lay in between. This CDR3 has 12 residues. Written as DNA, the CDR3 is TGTGCCAGCAGCTTAGTTCACACTGAAGCTTTCTTT. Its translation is CASSLVHTEAFF. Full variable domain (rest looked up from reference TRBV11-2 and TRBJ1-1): EAGVAQSPRYKIIEKRQSVAFWCNPISGHATLYWYQQILGQGPKLLIQFQNNGVVDDSQLPKDRFSAERLKGVDSTLKIQPAKLEDSAVYLCASSLVHTEAFFGQGTRLTVV.

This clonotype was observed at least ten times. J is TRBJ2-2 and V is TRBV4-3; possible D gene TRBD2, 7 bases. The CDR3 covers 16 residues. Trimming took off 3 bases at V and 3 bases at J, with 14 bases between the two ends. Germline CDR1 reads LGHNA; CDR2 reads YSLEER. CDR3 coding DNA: TGCGCCAGCAGCCAGTCCGAAGGGGGGGACACCGGGGAGCTGTTTTTT. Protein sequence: CASSQSEGGDTGELFF.

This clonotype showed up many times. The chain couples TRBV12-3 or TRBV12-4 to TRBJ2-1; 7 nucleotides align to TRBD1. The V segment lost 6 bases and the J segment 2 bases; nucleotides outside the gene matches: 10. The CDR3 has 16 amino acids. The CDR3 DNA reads TGTGCCAGCAGGCCGACCATACAGGGGACCTACAATGAGCAGTTCTTC. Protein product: CASRPTIQGTYNEQFF.

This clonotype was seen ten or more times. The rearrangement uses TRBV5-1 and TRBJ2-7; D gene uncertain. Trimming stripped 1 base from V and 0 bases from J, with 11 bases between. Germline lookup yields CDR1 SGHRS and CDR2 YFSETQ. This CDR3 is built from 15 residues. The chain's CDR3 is CASSLRAGSSYEQYF. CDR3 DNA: TGCGCCAGCAGCTTGCGGGCAGGTAGCTCCTACGAGCAGTACTTC.

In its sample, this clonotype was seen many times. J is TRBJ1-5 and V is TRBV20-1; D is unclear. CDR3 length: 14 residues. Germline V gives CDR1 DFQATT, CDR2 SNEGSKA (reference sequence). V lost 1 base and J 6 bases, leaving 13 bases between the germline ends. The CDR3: CSARVNGGRQPQHF. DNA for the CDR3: TGCAGTGCTAGAGTGAATGGAGGTCGTCAGCCCCAGCATTTT.

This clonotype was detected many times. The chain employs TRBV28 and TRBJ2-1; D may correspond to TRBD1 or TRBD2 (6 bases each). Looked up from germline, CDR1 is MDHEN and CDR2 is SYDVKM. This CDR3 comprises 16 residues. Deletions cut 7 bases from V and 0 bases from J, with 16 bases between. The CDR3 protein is CASTVLGGYSYNEQFF. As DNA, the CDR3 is TGTGCCAGCACCGTTTTGGGGGGCTACTCCTACAATGAGCAGTTCTTC.

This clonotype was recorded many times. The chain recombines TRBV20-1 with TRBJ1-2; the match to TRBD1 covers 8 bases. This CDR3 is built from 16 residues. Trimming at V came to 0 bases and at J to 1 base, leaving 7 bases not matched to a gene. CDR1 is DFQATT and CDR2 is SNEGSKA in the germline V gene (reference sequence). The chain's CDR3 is CSARDRSGQDNYGYTF. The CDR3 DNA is TGCAGTGCTAGAGATCGGTCGGGACAGGATAACTATGGCTACACCTTC.